The next 14 T cell receptor beta chains were all read from a single sample in a study of cytomegalovirus exposure and HLA in healthy donors (dated by TCRdb to the late 2010s). Libraries came from the immunoSEQ multiplex PCR assay. TCRdb mirrors the immuneACCESS table, restricted to in-frame sequences. Some clones are absent from its copies; in checked studies, under half trace to an unresolved V gene, and the reason for the others is unknown. This sample is represented by over 110,000 clones; around 90% of them were singletons. The top ten hold roughly 9.4% of the sample. Sequencing was carried out using PBMCs. All receptors derive from a man aged 18 to 30 in good health and CMV-seropositive.

The CDR3 loop reads CAWSVYKGAGYNEQFF. CDR3 coding DNA: TGTGCCTGGAGTGTATATAAGGGGGCAGGCTACAATGAGCAGTTCTTC. The V and J genes are TRBV30 and TRBJ2-1; TRBD1 aligns across 7 bases. The CDR3 runs to 16 residues. Germline CDR1 reads GTSNPN; CDR2 reads SVGIG (reference sequence). Losses at the gene ends were 0 bases for V and 3 bases for J; bases not matched to a gene: 8.

The chain employs TRBV10-3 and TRBJ2-1; 9 bases map to TRBD2. The length of the CDR3 is 16 residues. Germline CDR1 ENHRY, CDR2 SYGVKD. The trim removed 10 bases at V and 0 bases at J, leaving 10 bases unmatched. Here the CDR3 reads CATARGGQGSYNEQFF. Here the CDR3 DNA reads TGTGCCACCGCGCGGGGGGGACAAGGCTCCTACAATGAGCAGTTCTTC.

The genes are TRBV18 and TRBJ2-5; tentatively, D is TRBD1 (6 bases). Trimming removed 3 bases from V and 4 bases from J, with 15 bases in between. Germline CDR1 KGHSH, CDR2 LQKENI. This CDR3 has 15 residues. This chain's CDR3 is CASSPSQGPRETQYF. CDR3 bases: TGTGCCAGCTCACCCTCACAGGGTCCCAGAGAGACCCAGTACTTC.

This clone was seen a single time. This chain joins TRBV6-5 and TRBJ2-5; D is unresolved. V was shortened by 2 bases and J by 5 bases, with 12 bases between the two germline ends. The CDR3 sequence is 14 residues long. Germline CDR1 is MNHEY and CDR2 is SVGAGI. The CDR3 protein is CASSYMPHRETQYF. In nucleotides, the CDR3 is TGTGCCAGCAGTTACATGCCCCACCGGGAGACCCAGTACTTC.

The CDR3 DNA is TGTGCCAGCAAGCGGGGAAACACCATATATTTT. Its protein product is CASKRGNTIYF. J is TRBJ1-3 and V is TRBV2; D is ambiguous. Trimming removed 7 bases from V and 4 bases from J, with 5 bases in between. The CDR3 has 11 residues. Germline CDR1 is SNHLY and CDR2 is FYNNEI. The whole variable domain, remainder taken from reference TRBV2 and TRBJ1-3, is EPEVTQTPSHQVTQMGQEVILRCVPISNHLYFYWYRQILGQKVEFLVSFYNNEISEKSEIFDDQFSVERPDGSNFTLKIRSTKLEDSAMYFCASKRGNTIYFGEGSWLTVV.

V is TRBV2 and J is TRBJ1-5; TRBD1 is a possible D gene (5 bases). V dropped 3 bases and J dropped 2 bases, with 5 bases sitting between them. Germline CDR1 is SNHLY and CDR2 is FYNNEI. The CDR3 is 13 amino acids. Here the CDR3 DNA reads TGTGCCAGCAGTGACAGGGGCAATCAGCCCCAGCATTTT. Protein sequence: CASSDRGNQPQHF.

V and J are TRBV10-3 and TRBJ2-1, with TRBD2 matching 7 bases. The germline V gene has CDR1 ENHRY and CDR2 SYGVKD. V lost 2 bases, J lost 8 bases, and 9 bases stayed unmatched. The CDR3 length is 15 residues. The CDR3: CAISEAGLEGDEQFF. CDR3 sequence (DNA): TGTGCCATCAGTGAGGCTGGACTAGAAGGGGATGAGCAGTTCTTC.

This chain uses TRBV19 with TRBJ2-7, with 7 bases identical to TRBD1. The CDR3 spans 15 residues. Trimming took 4 bases from V and 2 from J; bases not matched to a gene: 8. Germline CDR1 reads LNHDA; CDR2 reads SQIVND (reference sequence). CDR3 bases: TGTGCCAGTAGTAACCGACAGGGACAGCCCTACGAGCAGTACTTC. This translates into CASSNRQGQPYEQYF. Looking up the rest from reference TRBV19 and TRBJ2-7 gives the full variable domain: DGGITQSPKYLFRKEGQNVTLSCEQNLNHDAMYWYRQDPGQGLRLIYYSQIVNDFQKGDIAEGYSVSREKKESFPLTVTSAQKNPTAFYLCASSNRQGQPYEQYFGPGTRLTVT.

This clone has only one observation. V gene TRBV4-1 combines with J gene TRBJ2-7; 7 nucleotides line up with TRBD1. The V and J ends lost 6 bases and 6 bases, in that order; junction bases with no gene match: 17. The CDR3 consists of 16 residues. Germline V gives CDR1 MGHRA, CDR2 YSYEKL. CDR3 sequence (DNA): TGCGCCAGCAGGGACAGGATCTCCGTCTCTTTGGGCGAGCAGTACTTC. Translation gives CASRDRISVSLGEQYF.

The chain combines TRBV19 with TRBJ1-1; TRBD1 matches at 7 bases. V shed 5 bases and J 4 bases; nucleotides not matched to a gene: 10. This CDR3 contains 15 residues. Germline V lookup: CDR1 LNHDA, CDR2 SQIVND (reference sequence). CDR3 sequence reads: CASSPDREWATEAFF. CDR3 nucleotides: TGTGCCAGTAGTCCTGACAGGGAATGGGCCACTGAAGCTTTCTTT.

This chain uses TRBV6-6 with TRBJ1-5; tentative D call: TRBD1 (5 bases). Deletions cut 0 bases from V and 3 bases from J, with 12 bases between. The CDR3 consists of 16 residues. Germline V lookup: CDR1 MNHNY, CDR2 SVGAGI (reference sequence). The CDR3 sequence is CASSYSSGRVNQPQHF. The CDR3 DNA reads as TGTGCCAGCAGTTACTCGTCCGGCAGGGTCAATCAGCCCCAGCATTTT.

In its sample, this clone was seen once. This chain uses TRBV11-3 with TRBJ2-2, with a tentative D call TRBD1 (6 bases). V lost 0 bases and J lost 5, with 10 bases in between. The CDR3 is 15 amino acids. Germline assignment: CDR1 SGHNT and CDR2 YENEEA. CDR3 region: CASSLESGETGELFF. CDR3 bases: TGTGCCAGCAGCTTAGAGTCAGGGGAAACCGGGGAGCTGTTTTTT.

This chain connects TRBV27 to TRBJ2-2; TRBD2 agrees at 9 bases. The CDR3 is 19 residues long. CDR1 and CDR2 (germline): MNHEY, SMNVEV (reference sequence). Trimming cost V 0 bases and J 5 bases; bases outside gene matches: 13. CDR3 residues: CASSLSLAGLPGGTGELFF. For the CDR3, the DNA is TGTGCCAGCAGTTTATCGCTAGCGGGGCTCCCTGGGGGGACCGGGGAGCTGTTTTTT.

This rearrangement joins TRBV29-1 to TRBJ1-4; 7 positions match TRBD1. V lost 6 bases, J lost 0 bases, and 1 base stayed unmatched. CDR1 SQVTM and CDR2 ANQGSEA come from the germline V gene. The length of the CDR3 is 13 residues. CDR3 coding DNA: TGCAGCGTCGGACAGGCAACTAATGAAAAACTGTTTTTT. As protein: CSVGQATNEKLFF.